A selection of T cell receptor beta chains follows, all from one sample in a study of blood T cell repertoires in COVID-19. Measured with immunoSEQ multiplex PCR; TCRdb has only the in-frame clones, and not every one. The data show about 260,000 clones, with about 85% seen just once and roughly 3.9% held by the top ten. The sequenced material came from peripheral blood. These receptors all come from a man aged 55 to 70 who had recovered from COVID-19. CDR3s include the opening cysteine and the closing phenylalanine or tryptophan. A D gene is named only where the DNA matches it firmly. Some rows mark clone size as missing; the rest say once, few, many or name a class of expanded clone.

V,D,size,J,CDR3,DNA
TRBV6-4,NA,NA,TRBJ1-5,CASSDMRRGLLSNQPQHF,TGTGCCAGCAGTGACATGAGACGGGGGTTACTGAGCAATCAGCCCCAGCATTTT
TRBV3-1/TRBV3-2,TRBD2,NA,TRBJ2-4,CASSQDGTSGGAVKNIQYF,TGTGCCAGCAGCCAAGATGGGACTAGCGGGGGGGCCGTCAAAAACATTCAGTACTTC
TRBV19,NA,NA,TRBJ1-2,CASSMEGRSDTF,TGTGCCAGTAGTATGGAAGGGAGGAGTGACACCTTC
TRBV7-9,NA,NA,TRBJ2-2,CASTFSSTGELFF,TGTGCCAGCACCTTCTCCTCCACCGGGGAGCTGTTTTTT
TRBV12-3/TRBV12-4,NA,NA,TRBJ1-6,CASRGAGPLHF,TGTGCCAGCAGGGGTGCGGGGCCCCTCCACTTT
TRBV28,NA,NA,TRBJ1-2,CASSEDSYGYTF,TGTGCCAGCAGTGAGGACAGCTATGGCTACACCTTC
TRBV2,TRBD1,NA,TRBJ1-5,CASRGQGVRNQPQHF,TGTGCCAGCAGAGGACAGGGTGTTCGCAATCAGCCCCAGCATTTT
TRBV27,NA,NA,TRBJ2-3,CASSLLAGEGNTQYF,TGTGCCAGCAGTTTATTGGCAGGGGAGGGAAATACGCAGTATTTT
TRBV6-2/TRBV6-3,TRBD1,NA,TRBJ1-4,CASSYTGPGGEKLFF,TGTGCCAGCAGTTACACCGGTCCAGGGGGCGAAAAACTGTTTTTT
TRBV20-1,NA,NA,TRBJ1-1,CCTVGQEAFF,TGCTGCACCGTGGGCCAGGAAGCTTTCTTT
TRBV27,NA,NA,TRBJ2-3,CASSFDSVDTQYF,TGTGCCAGCAGTTTCGACAGCGTAGATACGCAGTATTTT
TRBV15,TRBD1,NA,TRBJ1-2,CATSRDLGGADYGYTF,TGTGCCACCAGCAGAGATCTAGGGGGCGCCGATTATGGCTACACCTTC
TRBV15,TRBD2,NA,TRBJ2-2,CATSAEGLATGELFF,TGTGCCACCAGCGCTGAGGGACTAGCGACCGGGGAGCTGTTTTTT
TRBV15,TRBD1,NA,TRBJ2-3,CATSSISDRENTQYF,TGTGCCACCAGCAGTATATCGGACAGGGAAAATACGCAGTATTTT
TRBV3-1/TRBV3-2,TRBD2,NA,TRBJ2-1,CASSQDPSGGNEQFF,TGTGCCAGCAGCCAAGATCCTAGCGGAGGGAATGAGCAGTTCTTC
TRBV18,NA,few,TRBJ1-3,CASSPLPDGGVGNTIYF,TGTGCCAGCTCACCGCTCCCCGATGGGGGCGTCGGAAACACCATATATTTT
TRBV12-3/TRBV12-4,NA,NA,TRBJ2-5,CASSRGSQETQYF,TGTGCCAGCAGCCGAGGAAGCCAAGAGACCCAGTACTTC